The source of this T cell receptor (beta chain) is a study of CD8+ T cells in alopecia areata. The study's findings and limits: Clonality was higher in lesional than normal scalp, especially in alopecia totalis/universalis.

cDNA prepared by RNA extraction and subsequent reverse transcription served as the template for sequencing. Sequencing used immunoSEQ multiplex PCR; TCRdb keeps in-frame clones, though not all of them. The sample consists of roughly 73,000 clones, roughly 28% of them appearing once. With regard to this clone: Its target is unknown.

The treatment denotes: oral pan-JAK inhibitor, 5-10 mg twice daily. Germline lookup yields CDR1 MGHRA and CDR2 YSYEKL. CDR3 length equals 15 residues. V was cut by 4 bases and J by 2 bases, with 14 bases left in between. This sequence was found in a human donor with alopecia areata. Sequences were derived from CD8+ T cells sorted from blood, sampled at week 4, from a patient treated with tofacitinib. The gene calls are TRBV4-1 and TRBJ1-2; a possible D gene is TRBD1 (6 bases). Written as DNA, the CDR3 is TGCGCCAGCAGCCCTACAACAGGGACGAACTATGGCTACACCTTC. Protein: CASSPTTGTNYGYTF.